The present entry profiles one T cell receptor beta chain with its context. What it binds is not known. The CDR3 spans 13 residues. Germline V gives CDR1 MNHEY, CDR2 SVGAGI. Trimming removed 10 bases from V and 1 base from J; junction bases left unmatched: 3. This entry belongs to a study of T-cell memory formation after mild COVID-19. One entry per CDR3 protein results from TCRdb running MiXCR on the 5' RACE reads. The profile shows 350,000 to 550,000 distinct CDR3 sequences, roughly 18% of them singletons. Study-level points and caveats: Pre-infection memory held some responding clones, suggesting pre-existing cross-reactive T cells responded.

The V and J genes are TRBV6-5 and TRBJ2-3, with TRBD2 identical over 9 bases. Sequences were obtained from PBMCs or a T cell subset sorted from them (not recorded which). The TCR comes from a man younger than 35 who had mild COVID-19 (a few samples of this study predate the infection). Cell type and time point are not known. The CDR3 sequence: CATLAGGTDTQYF. The CDR3 bases are TGTGCCACCTTAGCGGGGGGCACAGATACGCAGTATTTT.